This is a list of T cell receptor beta chains from one sample in a study of response to subunit inactivated influenza vaccine. TCRdb fed the RT-PCR reads into MiXCR, producing one record per CDR3 protein. The data show roughly 670,000 distinct CDR3 sequences, about 15% seen once. Sequenced material: PBMCs from blood, taken around 14 days before vaccination. These receptors were obtained from a man aged 50-59 years who received an inactivated influenza vaccine. CDR3s include the opening cysteine and the closing phenylalanine or tryptophan. A D gene is named only where the DNA matches it firmly. Clone size is not always given. Where it is, it says once, few, many or a class for expanded clones.

size	V	J	D	DNA	CDR3
.	TRBV10-3	TRBJ1-5	.	TGTGCCATCAGCGTACAGGGTGGGAGCAATCAGCCCCAGCATTTT	CAISVQGGSNQPQHF
.	TRBV7-6	TRBJ2-2	TRBD2	TGTGCCAGCAGCTTGACCCCGGGAGGGGTGAGCACCGGGGAGCTGTTTTTT	CASSLTPGGVSTGELFF
few	TRBV5-5	TRBJ2-3	.	TGTGCCAGCAGCTCGGTCCCGCTGAGGGTGGATACGCAGTATTTT	CASSSVPLRVDTQYF
.	TRBV5-1	TRBJ2-7	TRBD1	TGCGCCAGCAGCTTGGGAGGGGGCTCCCTCTACGAGCAGTACTTC	CASSLGGGSLYEQYF
few	TRBV5-1	TRBJ2-7	.	TGCGCCAGCAGCTTGGACAGCTCAAACCTCTACGAGCAGTACTTC	CASSLDSSNLYEQYF
many	TRBV27	TRBJ2-1	.	TGTGCCAGCAGTCCCCCCCTGAGGACCCTTAACAATGAGCAGTTCTTC	CASSPPLRTLNNEQFF
.	TRBV7-9	TRBJ2-1	.	TGTGCCAGCAGCTTAGCGGGGGGGCCACTGAATGAGCAGTTCTTC	CASSLAGGPLNEQFF
.	TRBV20-1	TRBJ2-5	.	TGCAGTGCTAGAGGTATTTCGGGAGTGGATGAGACCCAGTACTTC	CSARGISGVDETQYF
few	TRBV12-3/TRBV12-4	TRBJ1-1	TRBD1	TGTGCCAGCAGTGCACAGGGGCGGAACACTGAAGCTTTCTTT	CASSAQGRNTEAFF
.	TRBV6-2/TRBV6-3	TRBJ2-3	.	TGTGCCAGCAGTAAAGAACAGGAGAGCACAGATACGCAGTATTTT	CASSKEQESTDTQYF
few	TRBV28	TRBJ2-2	.	TGTGCCAGCAGTCTACTCACTAGGGCGACGAACACCGGGGAGCTGTTTTTT	CASSLLTRATNTGELFF
few	TRBV5-6	TRBJ1-5	.	TGTGCCAGCAGCTTGTTAGGGGGGGACTATAGCAATCAGCCCCAGCATTTT	CASSLLGGDYSNQPQHF
few	TRBV4-2	TRBJ2-1	TRBD2	TGTGCCAGCAGCCGCGGGGGGTGGGACAATGAGCAGTTCTTC	CASSRGGWDNEQFF
.	TRBV30	TRBJ1-5	TRBD1	TGTGCCTGGAGGGCCCAGGGGGCTAGCAATCAGCCCCAGCATTTT	CAWRAQGASNQPQHF
.	TRBV28	TRBJ2-1	.	TGTGCCAGTGTGGATCCTAGCTACAATGAGCAGTTCTTC	CASVDPSYNEQFF
few	TRBV9	TRBJ2-3	TRBD1	TGTGCCAGCAGCGTAGGTACAGGGGGATATACGCAGTATTTT	CASSVGTGGYTQYF
few	TRBV4-3	TRBJ1-5	.	TGCGCCAGCAGCCAAGATTTCGGGGGTAGGCCCCAGCATTTT	CASSQDFGGRPQHF
few	TRBV5-6	TRBJ2-2	.	TGTGCCAGCAGCTTGTCTGGCCACGGGGAGCTGTTTTTT	CASSLSGHGELFF
.	TRBV7-2	TRBJ2-1	.	TGTGCCAGCAGCTTTGCCTACGTAGGGACTCCCACGGCGTTCTTC	CASSFAYVGTPTAFF
.	TRBV24-1	TRBJ2-1	TRBD2	TGTGCCACCAGTGATCCCGGGACTAGCGGGGGGGGGACCTACAATGAGCAGTTCTTC	CATSDPGTSGGGTYNEQFF
many	TRBV5-1	TRBJ2-5	.	TGCGCCAGCAGCTTGAATCCGGCAGGGGGGATGGCACAGACCCAGTACTTC	CASSLNPAGGMAQTQYF
many	TRBV15	TRBJ1-1	.	TGTGCCACCAGCGAGACCAAGGACACTGAAGCTTTCTTT	CATSETKDTEAFF
few	TRBV5-1	TRBJ1-1	TRBD1	TGCGCCAGCAGCCTAGGAGGACAGGCAGACACTGAAGCTTTCTTT	CASSLGGQADTEAFF
few	TRBV10-3	TRBJ2-3	TRBD1	TGTGCCACGACCTATCGGACAGGGCAAGATACGCAGTATTTT	CATTYRTGQDTQYF
.	TRBV12-3/TRBV12-4	TRBJ2-3	.	TGTGCCAGCAGTTCTGCTTGGGGTAAGGAGGCCACAGATACGCAGTATTTT	CASSSAWGKEATDTQYF
few	TRBV3-1	TRBJ2-1	.	TGTGCCAGCAGCCGAACGGGAGCTGAGCAGTTCTTC	CASSRTGAEQFF
few	TRBV5-1	TRBJ1-2	TRBD1	TGCGCCAGCAGCTTGATCACAGGGGGCAACTATGGCTACACCTTC	CASSLITGGNYGYTF
.	TRBV7-2	TRBJ2-2	.	TGTGCCAGCAGTCCCCTGGGCTTTGCGAACACCGGGGAGCTGTTTTTT	CASSPLGFANTGELFF
.	TRBV2	TRBJ2-1	TRBD2	TGTGCCAGCAGACCGACTAGCGGGACCAACAATGAGCAGTTCTTC	CASRPTSGTNNEQFF
.	TRBV6-5	TRBJ2-3	.	TGTGCCAGCAGTTCCGCCCTCTGGGGTACGCAGTATTTT	CASSSALWGTQYF
many	TRBV6-1	TRBJ1-2	.	TGTGCCAGCGCTAGGGGACTTAACTATGGCTACACCTTC	CASARGLNYGYTF
.	TRBV5-1	TRBJ2-3	TRBD1	TGCGCCAGTCGGGAAGGGGACAGGGGCGCAGATACGCAGTATTTT	CASREGDRGADTQYF
.	TRBV5-1	TRBJ2-5	.	TGCGCCAGCTACGCCTCGCAGGGCTGGCAAGAGACCCAGTACTTC	CASYASQGWQETQYF
few	TRBV12-3/TRBV12-4	TRBJ2-7	.	TGTGCCAGCAGTTTTAGGGGAGAACCCCCCTACGAGCAGTACTTC	CASSFRGEPPYEQYF